Shown below are 22 T cell receptor beta chains from a single sample sequenced in a study of CD4 T cells in relation to SARS-CoV-2 and coronaviruses. Their antigens remain unidentified. The unexposed donors gave CD4+ T cells in about 2011-2019, prior to COVID-19. The cells were cultured for approximately 10 days before CD4+ T cells were isolated. TCRdb's copy holds only in-frame clones and misses some; the assay was immunoSEQ multiplex PCR. This sample yields approximately 17,000 clones, of which more than 75% are seen a single time; around 16% belongs to the top ten. The sample consisted of CD4+ T cells from PBMCs, cultured in vitro. These receptors originate from a human donor in good health.

This clone occurred a few times. The chain employs TRBV5-8 and TRBJ2-7, with D perhaps TRBD1 (5 bases). Trimming took off 10 bases at V and 7 bases at J, with 15 bases between the two ends. Germline CDR1 and CDR2: SGHTS and YDEGEE. The CDR3 sequence is 11 residues long. The CDR3 bases are TGTGCCGGCCGGCAGGGTCGGGAGCAGTACTTC. This gives the protein CAGRQGREQYF.

The rearrangement uses TRBV11-2 and TRBJ2-1; unclear D gene. Looked up from germline, CDR1 is SGHAT and CDR2 is FQNNGV. The ends were cut back, 5 bases at V and 4 bases at J, with 12 bases in the middle. This CDR3 is 14 amino acids long. DNA of the CDR3: TGTGCCAGCAGCCAACCTCCGGAGTACAATGAGCAGTTCTTC. The encoded protein is CASSQPPEYNEQFF.

The V call is TRBV19, the J call TRBJ1-1; D might be TRBD1 (5 bases). This CDR3 contains 14 residues. V was cut by 3 bases and J by 0 bases, with 8 bases left in between. Germline V gives CDR1 LNHDA, CDR2 SQIVND (reference sequence). Here the CDR3 DNA reads TGTGCCAGTAGTATTAACAGGCTGAACACTGAAGCTTTCTTT. Its translation: CASSINRLNTEAFF.

V and J are TRBV27 and TRBJ1-4; the D is unclear. The CDR3 covers 17 residues. The germline gives CDR1 MNHEY, CDR2 SMNVEV (reference sequence). The germline V and J ends were trimmed by 3 bases and 0 bases, with 14 bases remaining between them. The CDR3 is CASSFSLRSATNEKLFF. The CDR3 DNA sequence: TGTGCCAGCAGTTTTTCGCTCAGGAGTGCAACTAATGAAAAACTGTTTTTT.

This chain connects TRBV6-5 to TRBJ2-3, with TRBD2 matching over 13 bases. Germline V gene lookup returns CDR1 MNHEY and CDR2 SVGAGI. The CDR3 runs to 15 residues. The ends lost 10 bases at V and 2 bases at J; junction bases unmatched: 6. Here the CDR3 reads CAILTSGRLTDTQYF. The CDR3 region has the DNA TGTGCCATTTTGACTAGCGGGAGGCTCACAGATACGCAGTATTTT.

This rearrangement joins TRBV19 to TRBJ1-4, with D perhaps matching TRBD1 (5 bases). The V end was cut by 6 bases, the J end by 0 bases, with 17 bases between. The CDR3 loop spans 17 amino acids. Germline-derived CDR1 and CDR2 are LNHDA and SQIVND (reference sequence). This chain's CDR3 is CASSASIPTATNEKLFF. CDR3 nucleotide sequence: TGTGCCAGTAGCGCATCTATCCCGACAGCAACTAATGAAAAACTGTTTTTT.

The chain recombines TRBV27 with TRBJ2-1; 7 nucleotides agree with TRBD2. V was clipped by 7 bases and J by 0 bases; unmatched bases: 6. CDR1 is MNHEY and CDR2 is SMNVEV in the germline V gene (reference sequence). The CDR3 covers 15 residues. CDR3 nucleotide sequence: TGTGCCAGCAACCCGACTAGCAGCTCCTACAATGAGCAGTTCTTC. Its translation: CASNPTSSSYNEQFF.

The chain links TRBV11-2 to TRBJ1-1; the D gene is possibly TRBD1 (5 bases). Germline V gives CDR1 SGHAT, CDR2 FQNNGV. The CDR3 is 16 residues long. Deletions cut 2 bases from V and 4 bases from J, with 17 bases between. The CDR3 DNA follows: TGTGCCAGCAGCTTATCGGGACGTGGGAGGTCCACTGAAGCTTTCTTT. Amino acids: CASSLSGRGRSTEAFF.

This chain uses TRBV18 with TRBJ1-2; a weak D match, TRBD1 (5 bases). CDR3 length equals 15 residues. Germline CDR1 is KGHSH and CDR2 is LQKENI. V lost 0 bases to trimming and J lost 0 bases, with 8 bases between them. CDR3 in DNA: TGTGCCAGCTCACCACCCACAGGAACTAACTATGGCTACACCTTC. This codes for CASSPPTGTNYGYTF.

This chain connects TRBV5-4 to TRBJ2-1; D is ambiguous. V was trimmed by 0 bases and J by 4 bases, leaving 11 bases between them. The CDR3 contains 15 residues. Germline V gene sequence: CDR1 SGHNT, CDR2 YYREEE (reference sequence). In DNA form, the CDR3 reads TGTGCCAGCAGCTTGGTTCAGGATGTATACAATGAGCAGTTCTTC. Amino acid sequence: CASSLVQDVYNEQFF.

CDR3 in amino acids: CATARQPRNYGYTF. The CDR3 nucleotides are TGTGCCACGGCGAGACAGCCCCGTAACTATGGCTACACCTTC. The rearrangement links TRBV28 to TRBJ1-2; a possible D gene is TRBD1 (5 bases). CDR3 size: 14 residues. Germline CDR1 is MDHEN and CDR2 is SYDVKM. Between the trimmed V and J ends, which lost 10 bases and 1 base, there was a span of 16 bases.

V usage is TRBV27 and J usage is TRBJ2-1; 7 bases agree with TRBD1. CDR3 length: 16 residues. Trimming at V came to 5 bases and at J to 9 bases, leaving 16 bases not matched to a gene. Germline V gene data show CDR1 as MNHEY and CDR2 as SMNVEV (reference sequence). CDR3 DNA sequence: TGTGCCAGCAGTGCCGACAGGGTCCTGAGGAGCGGTGAGCAGTTCTTC. Its protein is CASSADRVLRSGEQFF.

With respect to this clone: Distinct nucleotide sequences in the sample also encode this CDR3. The V gene is TRBV30, the J gene TRBJ1-2; a possible D gene is TRBD1 (5 bases). Germline assignment: CDR1 GTSNPN and CDR2 SVGIG (reference sequence). The CDR3 consists of 12 residues. V was pared by 1 base and J by 3 bases, with 6 bases between. For the CDR3, the DNA is TGTGCCTGGAGTGGGGGGGACTATGGCTACACCTTC. As protein: CAWSGGDYGYTF.

V usage is TRBV14 and J usage is TRBJ2-5; no clear D gene. Trimming stripped 4 bases from V and 5 bases from J, with 8 bases between. The CDR3 extends over 12 amino acids. CDR1 SGHDN and CDR2 FVKESK come from the germline V gene. Written as DNA, the CDR3 is TGTGCCAGCAGCCGACCGTGGGAGACCCAGTACTTC. Translating gives CASSRPWETQYF.

This clone qualifies as medium-sized. The V and J genes are TRBV7-7 and TRBJ2-1, with TRBD2 identical over 11 bases. The CDR3 covers 15 residues. The V and J ends lost 5 bases and 2 bases, in that order; junction bases with no gene match: 2. CDR1 is SSHAT and CDR2 is FNYEAQ in the germline V gene (reference sequence). The CDR3 sequence: CASSEGLAAYNEQFF. The CDR3 DNA follows: TGTGCCAGCAGCGAGGGACTAGCGGCCTACAATGAGCAGTTCTTC.

The V gene is TRBV7-9, the J gene TRBJ2-1, with no clear D. V lost 1 base and J lost 4, with 11 bases in between. The CDR3 sequence is 15 residues long. The germline CDR1 and CDR2 sequences are SEHNR and FQNEAQ (reference sequence). The CDR3 DNA reads TGTGCCAGCAGCTTAGGCGGAGATAAATACAATGAGCAGTTCTTC. This codes for CASSLGGDKYNEQFF.

Here the CDR3 DNA reads TGTGCCAGCAGCCAAGGGACTAGCGGGAAGCCCTACGAGCAGTACTTC. Residues: CASSQGTSGKPYEQYF. V and J are TRBV4-2 and TRBJ2-7, with 12 bases aligning to TRBD2. V lost 1 base and J lost 2; bases outside the gene matches: 3. Germline loops: CDR1 LGHNA, CDR2 YNFKEQ. This CDR3 is built from 16 residues.

The chain links TRBV2 to TRBJ1-5; D is ambiguous. Germline V gene data show CDR1 as SNHLY and CDR2 as FYNNEI. CDR3 length equals 13 residues. Trimming cost V 3 bases and J 3 bases, with 6 bases left between them. This chain's CDR3 is CASSDLDNQPQHF. CDR3 coding DNA: TGTGCCAGCAGTGACCTGGACAATCAGCCCCAGCATTTT. Based on the CDR3 plus reference TRBV2 and TRBJ1-5, the full variable domain is EPEVTQTPSHQVTQMGQEVILRCVPISNHLYFYWYRQILGQKVEFLVSFYNNEISEKSEIFDDQFSVERPDGSNFTLKIRSTKLEDSAMYFCASSDLDNQPQHFGDGTRLSIL.

The V call is TRBV7-9, the J call TRBJ1-1; no definite D call. Trimming cost V 4 bases and J 7 bases, with 10 bases left between them. Germline values: CDR1 SEHNR, CDR2 FQNEAQ (reference sequence). The CDR3 covers 12 residues. CDR3 protein: CASSYLLGEAFF. The CDR3 nucleotides are TGTGCCAGCAGCTACCTCTTAGGTGAAGCTTTCTTT.

The J gene is TRBJ2-1, the V gene TRBV19, with 14 positions matching TRBD2. Germline V gene sequence: CDR1 LNHDA, CDR2 SQIVND (reference sequence). V was pared by 1 base and J by 7 bases, with 3 bases of the junction left unmatched. The CDR3 contains 16 residues. CDR3: CASSIGGLAGVNEQFF. DNA for the CDR3: TGTGCCAGTAGTATAGGGGGACTAGCGGGAGTAAATGAGCAGTTCTTC. The whole variable domain, filled in from reference TRBV19 and TRBJ2-1, reads DGGITQSPKYLFRKEGQNVTLSCEQNLNHDAMYWYRQDPGQGLRLIYYSQIVNDFQKGDIAEGYSVSREKKESFPLTVTSAQKNPTAFYLCASSIGGLAGVNEQFFGPGTRLTVL.

This chain connects TRBV6-4 to TRBJ2-2, with D hard to call. CDR1 and CDR2 (germline): MRHNA, SNTAGT. The CDR3 length is 12 residues. V lost 5 bases to trimming and J lost 6 bases, with 7 bases between them. Here the CDR3 DNA reads TGTGCCAGCAGTTCCCTCTCCGGGGAGCTGTTTTTT. Translated, it gives CASSSLSGELFF.

The chain combines TRBV18 with TRBJ1-5; TRBD1 matches at 7 bases. The ends lost 0 bases at V and 0 bases at J; junction bases unmatched: 8. This CDR3 spans 18 amino acids. From germline, CDR1 is KGHSH and CDR2 LQKENI. CDR3: CASSPPGQKISSNQPQHF. The CDR3, as DNA: TGTGCCAGCTCACCACCGGGACAGAAGATTTCTAGCAATCAGCCCCAGCATTTT. The entire variable domain, with the rest obtained from reference TRBV18 and TRBJ1-5, is as follows: NAGVMQNPRHLVRRRGQEARLRCSPMKGHSHVYWYRQLPEEGLKFMVYLQKENIIDESGMPKERFSAEFPKEGPSILRIQQVVRGDSAAYFCASSPPGQKISSNQPQHFGDGTRLSIL.